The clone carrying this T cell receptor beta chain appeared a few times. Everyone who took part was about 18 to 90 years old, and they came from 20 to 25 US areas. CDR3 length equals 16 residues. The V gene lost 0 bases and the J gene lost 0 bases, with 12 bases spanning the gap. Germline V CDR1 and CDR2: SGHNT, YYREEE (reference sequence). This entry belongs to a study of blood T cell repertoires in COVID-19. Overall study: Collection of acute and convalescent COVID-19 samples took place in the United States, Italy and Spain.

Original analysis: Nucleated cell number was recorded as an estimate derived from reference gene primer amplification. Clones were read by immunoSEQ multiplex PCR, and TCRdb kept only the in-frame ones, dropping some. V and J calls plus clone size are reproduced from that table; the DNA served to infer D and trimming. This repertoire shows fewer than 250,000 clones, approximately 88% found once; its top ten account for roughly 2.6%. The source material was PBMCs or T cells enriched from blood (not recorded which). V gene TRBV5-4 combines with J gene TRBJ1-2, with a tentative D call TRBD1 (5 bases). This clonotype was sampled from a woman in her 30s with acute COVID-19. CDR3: CASSLAGTVTNYGYTF. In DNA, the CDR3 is TGTGCCAGCAGCTTGGCGGGGACTGTGACTAACTATGGCTACACCTTC.